The 29 T cell receptor beta chains below were found in one sample sequenced in a study of vaccination effects on CD4 cells after COVID-19. The antigens of these receptors remain unknown. Isolating CD4+ T cells followed approximately 9 days of culture. From March to December 2020, the person had a SARS-CoV-2 infection that was confirmed by PCR. Participants were given two doses of BNT162b2 or mRNA-1273 vaccine. The protocol was immunoSEQ multiplex PCR, while the TCRdb copy is restricted to in-frame clones and leaves out a portion. The sample yields some 31,000 clones, approximately 77% seen once. Sequenced here: CD4+ T cells from PBMCs cultured without peptide, sampled after COVID-19 vaccination. These receptors originate from a human donor who had a prior SARS-CoV-2 infection.

The V gene is TRBV4-2, the J gene TRBJ2-1, with D perhaps matching TRBD2 (6 bases). The germline V and J ends were trimmed by 4 bases and 2 bases, with 15 bases remaining between them. The V gene's germline CDR1 is LGHNA and CDR2 YNFKEQ. The CDR3 contains 16 residues. The CDR3 here is CASSREDSITYNEQFF. In DNA, the CDR3 is TGTGCCAGCAGCCGGGAGGACTCTATAACCTACAATGAGCAGTTCTTC.

The chain has TRBV19 and TRBJ1-1; D gene uncertain. Germline V gene lookup returns CDR1 LNHDA and CDR2 SQIVND (reference sequence). CDR3 length: 15 residues. V was pared by 3 bases and J by 1 base, with 12 bases between. In nucleotides, the CDR3 is TGTGCCAGTAGTATGTCCTTGACCAGGAACACTGAAGCTTTCTTT. It yields the protein CASSMSLTRNTEAFF.

V gene TRBV7-2 combines with J gene TRBJ1-1; D gene unclear. Per the germline V gene, CDR1 is SGHTA and CDR2 is FQGNSA. The CDR3 contains 14 residues. Trimming removed 0 bases from V and 1 base from J, with 6 bases in between. In nucleotides, the CDR3 is TGTGCCAGCAGCTTAGCGGGCACGAACACTGAAGCTTTCTTT. Its translation is CASSLAGTNTEAFF.

This clone has only a few counts. CDR3 nucleotides: TGTGCCAGCAGCTTAGAAGGACGCGGAGATACGCAGTATTTT. Protein sequence: CASSLEGRGDTQYF. The rearrangement links TRBV7-8 to TRBJ2-3; D is ambiguous. Germline-derived CDR1 and CDR2 are SGHVS and FQNEAQ. The CDR3 has 14 amino acids. V shed 1 base and J shed 5 bases, with 10 bases lying between them.

V is TRBV30 and J is TRBJ2-3, with D uncertain. V shed 0 bases and J shed 4 bases, with 5 bases lying between them. The CDR3 consists of 12 residues. The germline CDR1 and CDR2 sequences are GTSNPN and SVGIG (reference sequence). The CDR3, as DNA: TGTGCCTGGAGTGTAGGAGCAGATACGCAGTATTTT. Translated: CAWSVGADTQYF.

The chain is built from TRBV2 and TRBJ2-7; TRBD2 aligns across 10 bases. V dropped 4 bases and J dropped 3; count of bases not matched to a gene: 6. CDR3 length: 15 residues. Looked up from germline, CDR1 is SNHLY and CDR2 is FYNNEI. Written as DNA, the CDR3 is TGTGCCAGCAGTGGGGGTAGCGGGGGGCTCTACGAGCAGTACTTC. Amino acids: CASSGGSGGLYEQYF.

The gene calls are TRBV7-8 and TRBJ1-1, with 7 bases fitting TRBD1. The CDR3 has 14 amino acids. The V segment lost 6 bases and the J segment 5 bases; nucleotides outside the gene matches: 9. From germline, CDR1 is SGHVS and CDR2 FQNEAQ. The DNA for the CDR3 is TGTGCCAGCAGTAGAGGGGGCGCGTGGACTGAAGCTTTCTTT. Protein: CASSRGGAWTEAFF.

V is TRBV18 and J is TRBJ1-2; 8 bases map to TRBD1. This CDR3 has 16 amino acids. From germline, CDR1 is KGHSH and CDR2 LQKENI. J was trimmed by 7 bases and V by 2 bases; bases with no gene match: 12. As DNA, the CDR3 is TGTGCCAGCTCACCAAACCGCGGACAGGGTCTCGGTGGCTACACCTTC. Protein: CASSPNRGQGLGGYTF.

The chain carries TRBV5-1 and TRBJ2-5, with TRBD2 matching over 13 bases. Germline assignment: CDR1 SGHRS and CDR2 YFSETQ. V lost 0 bases, J lost 7 bases, and 3 bases stayed unmatched. CDR3 length: 15 residues. The CDR3, as DNA: TGCGCCAGCAGCTTGGACCGACTAGCGGGAGGGACCCAGTACTTC. Protein sequence: CASSLDRLAGGTQYF.

The DNA of the CDR3 is TGCAGCGTTGACATGCTCTATGGCTACACCTTC. Protein: CSVDMLYGYTF. The chain is built from TRBV29-1 and TRBJ1-2; D gene ambiguous. Germline CDR1 and CDR2: SQVTM and ANQGSEA. With 3 bases removed from V and 4 bases from J, the gap between germline ends came to 6 bases. CDR3 length: 11 residues.

The chain links TRBV19 to TRBJ1-1; no reliable D call. The V gene lost 0 bases and the J gene lost 3 bases, with 11 bases spanning the gap. This CDR3 region has 15 residues. The germline V gene has CDR1 LNHDA and CDR2 SQIVND (reference sequence). The DNA for the CDR3 is TGTGCCAGTAGTATAGATAAGGGTTGGGACACTGAAGCTTTCTTT. Protein sequence: CASSIDKGWDTEAFF. Combining the CDR3 with reference TRBV19 and TRBJ1-1 gives the whole variable domain DGGITQSPKYLFRKEGQNVTLSCEQNLNHDAMYWYRQDPGQGLRLIYYSQIVNDFQKGDIAEGYSVSREKKESFPLTVTSAQKNPTAFYLCASSIDKGWDTEAFFGQGTRLTVV.

About this clone: At one end the junction does not follow the germline gene, possibly because of a read error. The J gene is TRBJ2-3, the V gene TRBV7-2, with TRBD2 matching 8 bases. Per the germline V gene, CDR1 is SGHTA and CDR2 is FQGNSA. The CDR3 totals 14 residues. The CDR3 loop is CASSLAGGTDTQYF. DNA of the CDR3: TGTGCCAGCAGCCTAGCGGGCGGCACAGATACGCAGTATTTT. Drawing the rest from reference TRBV7-2 and TRBJ2-3, the complete variable domain is GAGVSQSPSNKVTEKGKDVELRCDPISGHTALYWYRQSLGQGLEFLIYFQGNSAPDKSGLPSDRFSAERTGGSVSTLTIQRTQQEDSAVYLCASSLAGGTDTQYFGPGTRLTVL.

V gene TRBV5-8 combines with J gene TRBJ2-1; D gene unclear. The V end was cut by 5 bases, the J end by 2 bases, with 8 bases between. Germline CDR1 reads SGHTS; CDR2 reads YDEGEE. This CDR3 has 13 residues. As DNA, the CDR3 is TGTGCCAGCAGTCGCTCCGCCTACAATGAGCAGTTCTTC. Its translation is CASSRSAYNEQFF.

V and J are TRBV27 and TRBJ1-2; maybe TRBD1 (5 bases). CDR1 and CDR2 (germline): MNHEY, SMNVEV (reference sequence). The CDR3 consists of 14 residues. Trimming removed 4 bases from V and 2 bases from J, with 11 bases in between. DNA of the CDR3: TGTGCCAGCAGTTCGGGACTGATAAACTATGGCTACACCTTC. The encoded protein is CASSSGLINYGYTF.

The table lists this clone with a few counts. The V and J genes are TRBV11-3 and TRBJ2-7; 7 nucleotides match TRBD1. Germline assignment: CDR1 SGHNT and CDR2 YENEEA. CDR3 length: 14 amino acids. The V and J ends lost 5 bases and 7 bases, in that order; junction bases with no gene match: 11. For the CDR3, the DNA is TGTGCCAGCAGCAGGGGGCAGGGAAACGATGAGCAGTACTTC. Its protein is CASSRGQGNDEQYF.

The chain couples TRBV12-2 to TRBJ2-3; TRBD2 reflects the table's D call only, with no check against the DNA. TRBV12-2 is shown as a pseudogene. This CDR3 is built from 12 residues. DNA of the CDR3: TGTGCAAGTCGCTTACTGCGAGATACGCAGTATTTT. Protein: CASRLLRDTQYF.

This clone was seen a few times. CDR3: CASSLWDRVETQYF. The CDR3, as DNA: TGTGCCAGCAGCTTATGGGACAGGGTAGAGACCCAGTACTTC. The rearrangement joins TRBV7-9 to TRBJ2-5; TRBD1 matches 9 bases. The CDR3 sequence is 14 residues long. CDR1 is SEHNR, CDR2 FQNEAQ, per germline (reference sequence). J lost 4 bases, V lost 2 bases, and 2 bases had no gene match.

V and J are TRBV28 and TRBJ2-4; D remains unclear. Trimming cost V 5 bases and J 6 bases, with 20 bases left between them. This CDR3 has 16 amino acids. Germline lookup yields CDR1 MDHEN and CDR2 SYDVKM. As DNA, the CDR3 is TGTGCCAGCAGTACCTCTTGGGGTGAGTCGGGAAACATTCAGTACTTC. Translation gives CASSTSWGESGNIQYF.

This chain connects TRBV5-1 to TRBJ2-6; no clear D gene. The germline V and J ends were trimmed by 1 base and 1 base, with 9 bases remaining between them. The V gene's germline CDR1 is SGHRS and CDR2 YFSETQ. The CDR3 sequence is 16 residues long. CDR3 sequence (DNA): TGCGCCAGCAGCTTGACTTTGAAATCTGGGGCCAACGTCCTGACTTTC. Its translation: CASSLTLKSGANVLTF.

The genes are TRBV7-2 and TRBJ2-1, with TRBD2 identical over 9 bases. J lost 0 bases, V lost 8 bases, and 5 bases had no gene match. This CDR3 has 15 amino acids. Germline CDR1 reads SGHTA; CDR2 reads FQGNSA. The CDR3 loop is CASGGRAPSYNEQFF. The CDR3 DNA is TGTGCCAGCGGCGGGAGGGCCCCCTCCTACAATGAGCAGTTCTTC.

The chain combines TRBV29-1 with TRBJ2-5; perhaps TRBD1 as D (5 bases). This CDR3 region has 12 residues. Trimming took 4 bases from V and 0 from J, leaving 6 bases between them. Germline loops: CDR1 SQVTM, CDR2 ANQGSEA. In DNA, the CDR3 is TGCAGCGTTGCAGGGAACCAAGAGACCCAGTACTTC. Translated: CSVAGNQETQYF.

The rearrangement uses TRBV11-2 and TRBJ2-7; no firm D call. Germline V gene data show CDR1 as SGHAT and CDR2 as FQNNGV. The CDR3 contains 15 residues. With 4 bases removed from V and 2 bases from J, the gap between germline ends came to 15 bases. The CDR3 coding sequence is TGTGCCAGCAGCTCTTCCTGGACGGTTACCTACGAGCAGTACTTC. It is translated as CASSSSWTVTYEQYF.

The rearrangement joins TRBV6-5 to TRBJ2-7; tentatively, D is TRBD1 or TRBD2 (5 bases each). The length of the CDR3 is 13 residues. The V and J ends lost 9 bases and 5 bases respectively, with 17 bases between them. CDR1 MNHEY and CDR2 SVGAGI come from the germline V gene. The CDR3 DNA reads as TGTGCCAGTACCGGGACGTTTAGGGACGAGCAGTACTTC. This encodes CASTGTFRDEQYF.

The J gene is TRBJ1-1, the V gene TRBV5-4, with D unclear. Trimming pared 0 bases from V and 4 bases from J, leaving 7 bases between. CDR1 is SGHNT and CDR2 is YYREEE in the germline V gene (reference sequence). The CDR3 covers 13 residues. CDR3 in DNA: TGTGCCAGCAGCTTGGACGGGGTCACTGAAGCTTTCTTT. It specifies CASSLDGVTEAFF.

The rearrangement links TRBV7-6 to TRBJ1-3, with D possibly TRBD1 on 5 matching bases. V was shortened by 0 bases and J by 2 bases, with 5 bases between the two germline ends. This CDR3 spans 14 amino acids. Germline-derived CDR1 and CDR2 are SGHVS and FNYEAQ. The DNA for the CDR3 is TGTGCCAGCAGCTTAGCGACAGCTGGAAACACCATATATTTT. Translated: CASSLATAGNTIYF.

This clone was counted between two and nine times. The chain recombines TRBV2 with TRBJ1-5; 8 bases align to TRBD1. J gave up 0 bases and V 2 bases, and 9 bases lay outside the gene matches. The CDR3 runs 18 residues. The germline V gene encodes CDR1 SNHLY and CDR2 FYNNEI. CDR3: CASSERDRRLYSNQPQHF. As DNA, the CDR3 is TGTGCCAGCAGTGAACGGGACAGGAGATTATATAGCAATCAGCCCCAGCATTTT.

This sequence joins TRBV29-1 and TRBJ2-5; TRBD1 matches at 8 bases. CDR3 length: 17 residues. V was pared by 3 bases and J by 4 bases, with 16 bases of the junction left unmatched. In germline, CDR1 is SQVTM, CDR2 ANQGSEA. Here the CDR3 DNA reads TGCAGCGTTGATCAGTTTAGAGGACAGGGCGCGGGAGAGACCCAGTACTTC. This translates into CSVDQFRGQGAGETQYF.

The CDR3 region is CASGAGSTDTQYF. The DNA for the CDR3 is TGCGCCAGCGGGGCGGGGAGCACAGATACGCAGTATTTT. The chain uses TRBV5-1 and TRBJ2-3; perhaps TRBD2 as D (6 bases). This CDR3 region has 13 residues. V gave up 7 bases and J gave up 0 bases, with 9 bases separating them. Germline V gene sequence: CDR1 SGHRS, CDR2 YFSETQ.

This rearrangement joins TRBV2 to TRBJ2-7; TRBD2 agrees at 12 bases. The ends lost 7 bases at V and 3 bases at J; junction bases unmatched: 10. The CDR3 has 16 amino acids. The germline V gene has CDR1 SNHLY and CDR2 FYNNEI. In DNA form, the CDR3 reads TGTGCCAGCACCCCAGATCTAGCGGGGGGGCTCTACGAGCAGTACTTC. This translates into CASTPDLAGGLYEQYF.